The 20 T cell receptor beta chains reported below all come from one sample, sequenced in a study of shared clonotypes between healthy human individuals. Repertoires were generated with immunoSEQ multiplex PCR, while TCRdb's copy carries only in-frame clones and drops some. The sample lists approximately 340,000 clones, around four fifths occurring once. The sequencing input was memory CD4+ T cells sorted from blood. Subset denoted: CD45RA-negative fraction. These receptor sequences come from a young man in good health.

The chain couples TRBV5-5 to TRBJ2-3; weak D call: TRBD2 (6 bases). There are 15 residues in the CDR3. V lost 7 bases to trimming and J lost 3 bases, with 18 bases between them. The germline V gene encodes CDR1 SGHKS and CDR2 YYEKEE (reference sequence). The CDR3 bases are TGTGCCAGCGGCAGGGACCCCCGGGGGACAGATACGCAGTATTTT. Translated: CASGRDPRGTDTQYF.

This chain joins TRBV30 and TRBJ2-3; 12 nucleotides agree with TRBD2. This CDR3 region has 23 residues. Germline assignment: CDR1 GTSNPN and CDR2 SVGIG (reference sequence). With V trimmed by 1 base and J by 6 bases, 29 bases remained unmatched. This CDR3 is CAWSAPRFAVDSTSGRRADTQYF. The CDR3 DNA reads as TGTGCCTGGAGTGCCCCTCGGTTTGCCGTCGACTCTACTAGCGGGAGGAGGGCGGATACGCAGTATTTT.

The chain recombines TRBV10-3 with TRBJ2-5; perhaps TRBD2 as D (6 bases). Germline CDR1 and CDR2: ENHRY and SYGVKD. This CDR3 has 15 amino acids. Trimming took 8 bases from V and 3 from J, leaving 19 bases between them. Written as DNA, the CDR3 is TGTGCCATCTCCGAGGTCGATGCGGGAAAAGAGACCCAGTACTTC. This gives the protein CAISEVDAGKETQYF.

J is TRBJ1-5 and V is TRBV2, with D uncertain. Trimming removed 8 bases from V and 3 bases from J, with 8 bases in between. Looked up from germline, CDR1 is SNHLY and CDR2 is FYNNEI. The CDR3 runs 12 residues. CDR3: CASSGPNQPQHF. The DNA of the CDR3 is TGTGCCAGCTCGGGCCCCAATCAGCCCCAGCATTTT.

The CDR3: CASSQDIQPFGYTF. The DNA for the CDR3 is TGTGCCAGCAGCCAAGATATACAGCCCTTCGGCTACACCTTC. The V gene is TRBV14, the J gene TRBJ1-2; no definite D call. The CDR3 extends over 14 amino acids. V dropped 0 bases and J dropped 8 bases, with 13 bases sitting between them. Germline V gene sequence: CDR1 SGHDN, CDR2 FVKESK.

The chain recombines TRBV27 with TRBJ2-7; TRBD2 might be the D (7 bases). Per germline, CDR1 MNHEY and CDR2 SMNVEV (reference sequence). Trimming cost V 6 bases and J 9 bases, with 21 bases left between them. This CDR3 is 14 amino acids long. The CDR3 region has the DNA TGTGCCAGCAGCTATCAGAAAGGGGGGGAACCGCAGTACTTC. Translating it yields CASSYQKGGEPQYF.

V usage is TRBV15 and J usage is TRBJ1-1; D is possibly TRBD1 (5 bases). Trimming removed 0 bases at V and 5 bases at J, with 16 bases between. CDR1 is LNHNV, CDR2 YYDKDF, per germline (reference sequence). CDR3 size: 16 residues. The CDR3 region is CATSRDPMGGGTEAFF. For the CDR3, the DNA is TGTGCCACCAGCAGAGACCCCATGGGGGGAGGAACTGAAGCTTTCTTT.

This clone appeared once. This specimen includes other DNA sequences encoding the same CDR3. V is TRBV5-1 and J is TRBJ2-7; a possible D gene is TRBD2 (5 bases). Germline CDR1 is SGHRS and CDR2 is YFSETQ. V was pared by 4 bases and J by 6 bases, with 17 bases between. CDR3 length: 14 residues. The CDR3 reads CASSQGRVSGEQYF. The CDR3 nucleotides are TGCGCCAGCAGCCAAGGTAGGGTCAGCGGCGAGCAGTACTTC.

This clone was counted only a few times. The rearrangement links TRBV28 to TRBJ1-5; D gene uncertain. V was shortened by 1 base and J by 1 base, with 8 bases between the two germline ends. The CDR3 covers 15 residues. Germline CDR1 and CDR2: MDHEN and SYDVKM. DNA of the CDR3: TGTGCCAGCAGTTTATTTTGGGCCAGCAATCAGCCCCAGCATTTT. Its translation is CASSLFWASNQPQHF.

The V gene is TRBV13, the J gene TRBJ2-5; tentatively, D is TRBD1 (6 bases). Germline V gene sequence: CDR1 PRHDT, CDR2 FYEKMQ (reference sequence). The CDR3 length is 16 residues. V lost 5 bases and J 1 base, leaving 17 bases between the germline ends. The CDR3 DNA reads TGTGCCAGCAGCGATACTGACTCGGACAGCCAAGAGACCCAGTACTTC. It is translated as CASSDTDSDSQETQYF.

The chain carries TRBV13 and TRBJ2-7, with 7 bases matching TRBD1. The CDR3 is 15 amino acids. The V gene end was trimmed by 5 bases and the J gene end by 6 bases; junction bases not matched to a gene: 13. Germline lookup yields CDR1 PRHDT and CDR2 FYEKMQ (reference sequence). The chain's CDR3 is CASSPSWGQTREQYF. The CDR3 DNA reads TGTGCCAGCAGCCCATCCTGGGGACAGACGCGCGAGCAGTACTTC.

This clone was detected once. The chain carries TRBV5-1 and TRBJ2-3, with unresolved D. CDR1 SGHRS and CDR2 YFSETQ come from the germline V gene. The CDR3 covers 21 residues. Trimming removed 0 bases at V and 0 bases at J, with 26 bases between. The CDR3 DNA reads as TGCGCCAGCAGCTTGGCCAAAACAGTTCCTTCCCCAGTCCCTAGCACAGATACGCAGTATTTT. Translation: CASSLAKTVPSPVPSTDTQYF.

This rearrangement joins TRBV21-1 to TRBJ2-7; the table calls TRBD2, which could not be checked here. TRBV21-1 is listed as a pseudogene. CDR3 size: 14 residues. The chain's CDR3 is CASQGGLANHEQYF. The CDR3 region has the DNA TGTGCCAGCCAAGGGGGACTAGCGAACCACGAGCAGTACTTC.

This clone has a handful of counts. The same CDR3 is also encoded by other DNA sequences in this sample. The V gene is TRBV2, the J gene TRBJ1-5; the D gene is possibly TRBD1 (5 bases). This CDR3 contains 13 residues. V shed 9 bases and J shed 5 bases, with 14 bases lying between them. CDR1 and CDR2 from the germline V gene are SNHLY and FYNNEI. CDR3 coding DNA: TGTGCCAGTCTTAGGGGTGAGGATCAGCCCCAGCATTTT. Translating it yields CASLRGEDQPQHF.

The rearrangement joins TRBV29-1 to TRBJ2-5; D gene ambiguous. V lost 6 bases to trimming and J lost 0 bases, with 11 bases between them. The CDR3 runs to 13 residues. The germline CDR1 and CDR2 sequences are SQVTM and ANQGSEA. The CDR3 region is CSVVVRYQETQYF. CDR3 in DNA: TGCAGCGTCGTCGTTAGGTACCAAGAGACCCAGTACTTC.

This clone was detected only a few times. CDR3 in amino acids: CASSPTTSGYYNEQFF. CDR3 bases: TGTGCCAGCTCACCAACGACTAGCGGGTACTACAATGAGCAGTTCTTC. The chain carries TRBV18 and TRBJ2-1; 10 bases are a match to TRBD2. In germline, CDR1 is KGHSH, CDR2 LQKENI. V lost 2 bases to trimming and J lost 3 bases; unmatched junction nucleotides: 4. The CDR3 contains 16 residues. The full variable domain, with the rest looked up from reference TRBV18 and TRBJ2-1, is NAGVMQNPRHLVRRRGQEARLRCSPMKGHSHVYWYRQLPEEGLKFMVYLQKENIIDESGMPKERFSAEFPKEGPSILRIQQVVRGDSAAYFCASSPTTSGYYNEQFFGPGTRLTVL.

This clone was picked up a small number of times. V and J are TRBV25-1 and TRBJ2-7; the match to TRBD1 covers 9 bases. The trim removed 4 bases at V and 1 base at J, leaving 11 bases unmatched. CDR3 length equals 17 residues. The V gene's germline CDR1 is MGHDK and CDR2 SYGVNS. CDR3 region: CASSGPPRDRVSYEQYF. DNA of the CDR3: TGTGCCAGCAGTGGCCCTCCGAGGGACAGGGTGTCCTACGAGCAGTACTTC.

This clone showed up just a few times. The chain has TRBV5-6 and TRBJ2-4; 15 bases fit TRBD2. Germline V CDR1 and CDR2: SGHDT, YYEEEE. The CDR3 spans 19 residues. Trimming took 5 bases from V and 7 from J; bases not matched to a gene: 16. The CDR3 region is CASSAGGTSGRRLSNIQYF. CDR3 coding DNA: TGTGCCAGCAGTGCCGGGGGGACTAGCGGGAGGCGTTTATCGAACATTCAGTACTTC. Together with reference TRBV5-6 and TRBJ2-4, the CDR3 gives the full variable domain: DAGVTQSPTHLIKTRGQQVTLRCSPKSGHDTVSWYQQALGQGPQFIFQYYEEEERQRGNFPDRFSGHQFPNYSSELNVNALLLGDSALYLCASSAGGTSGRRLSNIQYFGAGTRLSVL.

The rearrangement links TRBV6-4 to TRBJ2-2; 12 positions agree with TRBD1. Germline CDR1 MRHNA, CDR2 SNTAGT. The CDR3 sequence is 15 residues long. Trimming cost V 8 bases and J 6 bases; bases outside gene matches: 7. CDR3 sequence reads: CASRPGQGAPGELFF. As DNA, the CDR3 is TGTGCCAGCCGACCGGGACAGGGGGCTCCCGGGGAGCTGTTTTTT.

The CDR3 region is CASSDGTVPGEQFF. Here the CDR3 DNA reads TGTGCCAGCAGTGATGGGACAGTTCCCGGTGAGCAGTTCTTC. The chain couples TRBV6-1 to TRBJ2-1; TRBD1 matches 7 bases. Germline V lookup: CDR1 MNHNS, CDR2 SASEGT. CDR3 length: 14 residues. Unmatched junction bases numbered 8, after V lost 3 bases and J lost 9 bases.